A selection of T cell receptor beta chains follows, all from one sample in a study of OX40 agonist ivuxolimab in advanced cancers. The assay was immunoSEQ multiplex PCR, and TCRdb's table has in-frame clones only and misses some. Among 50,000 to 65,000 clones listed, roughly 85% were seen once. The source was CD4+ or CD8+ T cells sorted from blood, collected in a trial of the OX40 agonist ivuxolimab. Every receptor here comes from an adult with an advanced solid tumor such as melanoma, head and neck, liver or kidney cancer. The CDR3 runs from the conserved cysteine through the conserved F or W. The order of the fields is V gene, J gene, D gene, clone size, CDR3 DNA, CDR3 protein. D genes are given only for firm matches. Not every row has a clone size; where given, it reads once, few, many or a size class.

v_gene: TRBV25-1
j_gene: TRBJ1-2
d_gene: TRBD1
abundance: NA
CDR3nt: TGTGCCAGCAGTGTATCCCACAGGGGCGGCTACACCTTC
CDR3aa: CASSVSHRGGYTF

v_gene: TRBV19
j_gene: TRBJ2-3
d_gene: NA
abundance: NA
CDR3nt: TGTGCCAGTAGTAACCGGGCCCGGGGCACAGATACGCAGTATTTT
CDR3aa: CASSNRARGTDTQYF

v_gene: TRBV10-2
j_gene: TRBJ1-4
d_gene: NA
abundance: NA
CDR3nt: TGCGCCAGCTCCAGAGTAGGGGTTGGGGAAAAACTGTTTTTT
CDR3aa: CASSRVGVGEKLFF

v_gene: TRBV2
j_gene: TRBJ1-5
d_gene: NA
abundance: few
CDR3nt: TGTGCCAGCACCGGAATGGCGGATAATCAGCCCCAGCATTTT
CDR3aa: CASTGMADNQPQHF

v_gene: TRBV4-1
j_gene: TRBJ2-2
d_gene: TRBD1
abundance: NA
CDR3nt: TGCGCCAGCAGCCAAGAGTGGGACAGGGCGGCCGGGGAGCTGTTTTTT
CDR3aa: CASSQEWDRAAGELFF

v_gene: TRBV5-1
j_gene: TRBJ2-3
d_gene: TRBD2
abundance: once
CDR3nt: TGCGCCAGCAGCTTGAGCGGGAGGTTGACAGATACGCAGTATTTT
CDR3aa: CASSLSGRLTDTQYF

v_gene: TRBV10-3
j_gene: TRBJ2-5
d_gene: NA
abundance: NA
CDR3nt: TGTGCCATCAGTGAGTCGCTGGGGGACCCGGGGTACTTC
CDR3aa: CAISESLGDPGYF

v_gene: TRBV11-2
j_gene: TRBJ1-5
d_gene: NA
abundance: NA
CDR3nt: TGTGCCAGCAGCCATCGAGTAGGTAGCAATCAGCCCCAGCATTTT
CDR3aa: CASSHRVGSNQPQHF

v_gene: TRBV6-5
j_gene: TRBJ2-2
d_gene: NA
abundance: NA
CDR3nt: TGTGCCAGCAGTCCTCGGAGGTTGAACACCGGGGAGCTGTTTTTT
CDR3aa: CASSPRRLNTGELFF

v_gene: TRBV7-8
j_gene: TRBJ2-2
d_gene: TRBD1
abundance: few
CDR3nt: TGTGCCAGCAGCTTAGTAGGGACAGTGAACACCGGGGAGCTGTTTTTT
CDR3aa: CASSLVGTVNTGELFF

v_gene: TRBV11-2
j_gene: TRBJ1-1
d_gene: NA
abundance: NA
CDR3nt: TGTGCCAGCAACCAATTGTCGGGGAGGGGTGAAGCTTTCTTT
CDR3aa: CASNQLSGRGEAFF

v_gene: TRBV18
j_gene: TRBJ2-2
d_gene: TRBD2
abundance: NA
CDR3nt: TGTGCCAGCTCACCGAGGACTAGCGGGAGAAGCACCGGGGAGCTGTTTTTT
CDR3aa: CASSPRTSGRSTGELFF

v_gene: TRBV6-1
j_gene: TRBJ2-7
d_gene: NA
abundance: once
CDR3nt: TGTGCCAGCAGTGAGGCGGGCATCTCCTACGAGCAGTACTTC
CDR3aa: CASSEAGISYEQYF

v_gene: TRBV15
j_gene: TRBJ1-3
d_gene: TRBD1
abundance: NA
CDR3nt: TGTGCCACCAGCAGCCGACAGGGGTTTTTTGGAAACACCATATATTTT
CDR3aa: CATSSRQGFFGNTIYF

v_gene: TRBV19
j_gene: TRBJ1-2
d_gene: NA
abundance: NA
CDR3nt: TGTGCCAGTAGTAATTACGACCGATCTAACTATGGCTACACCTTC
CDR3aa: CASSNYDRSNYGYTF

v_gene: TRBV28
j_gene: TRBJ2-1
d_gene: NA
abundance: once
CDR3nt: TGTGCCAGCAGTTCGAGCAATGAGCAGTTCTTC
CDR3aa: CASSSSNEQFF

v_gene: TRBV18
j_gene: TRBJ2-3
d_gene: NA
abundance: NA
CDR3nt: TGTGCCAGCTCACCGAAAAGAGCCGCCAAAGCTACGCAGTATTTT
CDR3aa: CASSPKRAAKATQYF

v_gene: TRBV30
j_gene: TRBJ1-3
d_gene: TRBD1
abundance: NA
CDR3nt: TGTGCCTGGAGTGCGGCGGCAGGGGGCTTTGGAAACACCATATATTTT
CDR3aa: CAWSAAAGGFGNTIYF

v_gene: TRBV7-2
j_gene: TRBJ2-7
d_gene: TRBD2
abundance: NA
CDR3nt: TGTGCCAGCAGCTCAGCGGGAACCCTCTACGAGCAGTACTTC
CDR3aa: CASSSAGTLYEQYF

v_gene: TRBV5-1
j_gene: TRBJ2-1
d_gene: NA
abundance: NA
CDR3nt: TGCGCCAGCAGCTTGGACACCGGTGGTGTCAATGAGCAGTTCTTC
CDR3aa: CASSLDTGGVNEQFF

v_gene: TRBV27
j_gene: TRBJ2-2
d_gene: TRBD1
abundance: NA
CDR3nt: TGTGCCAGCAGTTCCCCGACGGACAGGGGCCTCGCGAACACCGGGGAGCTGTTTTTT
CDR3aa: CASSSPTDRGLANTGELFF

v_gene: TRBV7-9
j_gene: TRBJ2-1
d_gene: NA
abundance: once
CDR3nt: TGTGCCAGCAGCCCCGGTGTTAGCGCTGAGCAGTTCTTC
CDR3aa: CASSPGVSAEQFF

v_gene: TRBV6-1
j_gene: TRBJ1-1
d_gene: TRBD1
abundance: NA
CDR3nt: TGTGCCAGCAGCGCGACAGGGGCCACTGAAGCTTTCTTT
CDR3aa: CASSATGATEAFF

v_gene: TRBV9
j_gene: TRBJ1-2
d_gene: NA
abundance: few
CDR3nt: TGTGCCAGCAGCGTAGGGCTCGAAATAGGGAACTATGGCTACACCTTC
CDR3aa: CASSVGLEIGNYGYTF

v_gene: TRBV11-1
j_gene: TRBJ1-4
d_gene: NA
abundance: NA
CDR3nt: TGTGCCAGCAGCTTAGCGCTAACAGAAAATGAAAAACTGTTTTTT
CDR3aa: CASSLALTENEKLFF

v_gene: TRBV6-1
j_gene: TRBJ2-1
d_gene: NA
abundance: NA
CDR3nt: TGTGCCAGCAGGGAGCCCGGGGGCTCCTACAATGAGCAGTTCTTC
CDR3aa: CASREPGGSYNEQFF

v_gene: TRBV6-5
j_gene: TRBJ2-7
d_gene: NA
abundance: NA
CDR3nt: TGTGCCAGCAGCCTCGGTACCCGCTCCTACGAGCAGTACTTC
CDR3aa: CASSLGTRSYEQYF

v_gene: TRBV5-1
j_gene: TRBJ2-1
d_gene: NA
abundance: NA
CDR3nt: TGCGCCAGCAGCCCCGATGGACGGGCAGGGCACAATGAGCAGTTCTTC
CDR3aa: CASSPDGRAGHNEQFF

v_gene: TRBV11-2
j_gene: TRBJ2-1
d_gene: NA
abundance: NA
CDR3nt: TGTGCCAGCAGCTTCCCAAATCGTGAGCAGTTCTTC
CDR3aa: CASSFPNREQFF

v_gene: TRBV6-5
j_gene: TRBJ2-7
d_gene: NA
abundance: NA
CDR3nt: TGTGCCAGCAGCTACGGGGCAGCCTCCTCCTACGAGCAGTACTTC
CDR3aa: CASSYGAASSYEQYF

v_gene: TRBV15
j_gene: TRBJ2-5
d_gene: TRBD1
abundance: few
CDR3nt: TGTGCCACCAGCAGGGACAGGGGTGAGGAGACCCAGTACTTC
CDR3aa: CATSRDRGEETQYF

v_gene: TRBV6-6
j_gene: TRBJ1-2
d_gene: NA
abundance: NA
CDR3nt: TGTGCCAGCTCGGCGGGGACATCTATTTACGGCTACACCTTC
CDR3aa: CASSAGTSIYGYTF

v_gene: TRBV19
j_gene: TRBJ2-6
d_gene: NA
abundance: NA
CDR3nt: TGTGCCACGCAAAGGGGGGGAATCGCCGGGGCCAACGTCCTGACTTTC
CDR3aa: CATQRGGIAGANVLTF

v_gene: TRBV5-1
j_gene: TRBJ2-1
d_gene: TRBD2
abundance: NA
CDR3nt: TGCGCCAGCAGCCCGCTAGCGGGGGGCGACAATGAGCAGTTCTTC
CDR3aa: CASSPLAGGDNEQFF

v_gene: TRBV5-1
j_gene: TRBJ2-2
d_gene: TRBD2
abundance: NA
CDR3nt: TGCGCCAGCAGCTTGGGCGGGGGGCCCGGGGAGCTGTTTTTT
CDR3aa: CASSLGGGPGELFF

v_gene: TRBV2
j_gene: TRBJ1-1
d_gene: NA
abundance: NA
CDR3nt: TGTGCCAGCAGGGTGGGGACTGAAGCTTTCTTT
CDR3aa: CASRVGTEAFF

v_gene: TRBV30
j_gene: TRBJ1-1
d_gene: NA
abundance: NA
CDR3nt: TGTGCCTGGAGTCCACGGGGGGGGCGGGACACTGAAGCTTTCTTT
CDR3aa: CAWSPRGGRDTEAFF

v_gene: TRBV6-6
j_gene: TRBJ1-3
d_gene: NA
abundance: NA
CDR3nt: TGTGCCAGCGGAAGAAACTCTGGAAACACCATATATTTT
CDR3aa: CASGRNSGNTIYF

v_gene: TRBV28
j_gene: TRBJ1-2
d_gene: TRBD1
abundance: NA
CDR3nt: TGTGCCAGCAGTCCGGGGACAGGGACTAACTATGGCTACACCTTC
CDR3aa: CASSPGTGTNYGYTF

v_gene: TRBV9
j_gene: TRBJ2-1
d_gene: TRBD1
abundance: NA
CDR3nt: TGTGCCAGCAGCGTAGTCGGGACAGGGGTCGGCAATGAGCAGTTCTTC
CDR3aa: CASSVVGTGVGNEQFF

v_gene: TRBV5-6
j_gene: TRBJ2-5
d_gene: TRBD1
abundance: NA
CDR3nt: TGTGCCAGCAGCTTGGCCTCACACAGGGGGAAAGAGACCCAGTACTTC
CDR3aa: CASSLASHRGKETQYF

v_gene: TRBV6-5
j_gene: TRBJ1-1
d_gene: NA
abundance: NA
CDR3nt: TGTGCCAGCAGTTACGACAGAGTGAACACTGAAGCTTTCTTT
CDR3aa: CASSYDRVNTEAFF

v_gene: TRBV2
j_gene: TRBJ1-6
d_gene: NA
abundance: NA
CDR3nt: TGTGCCAGCAGGATCGGGAGGTCCTATAATTCACCCCTCCACTTT
CDR3aa: CASRIGRSYNSPLHF

v_gene: TRBV18
j_gene: TRBJ2-7
d_gene: NA
abundance: NA
CDR3nt: TGTGCCAGCTCACGGGGGAGCTCCTACGAGCAGTACTTC
CDR3aa: CASSRGSSYEQYF

v_gene: TRBV18
j_gene: TRBJ1-2
d_gene: TRBD1
abundance: NA
CDR3nt: TGTGCCAGCTCACCGCCTTTCGGACAGGGTGGCTACACCTTC
CDR3aa: CASSPPFGQGGYTF

v_gene: TRBV2
j_gene: TRBJ1-5
d_gene: TRBD1
abundance: NA
CDR3nt: TGTGCCAGCAGTCCGGGACAGGGAGTGACGCATTTT
CDR3aa: CASSPGQGVTHF

v_gene: TRBV6-9
j_gene: TRBJ2-3
d_gene: NA
abundance: once
CDR3nt: TGTGCCAGCAGTTCCTCCTCTCGGGGGAGGCCCACAGATACGCAGTATTTT
CDR3aa: CASSSSSRGRPTDTQYF

v_gene: TRBV23-1
j_gene: TRBJ2-7
d_gene: NA
abundance: NA
CDR3nt: TGCGCCAGCAGTCAATCTATCGGACACAAGGCGACGTCCTACGAGCAGTACTTC
CDR3aa: CASSQSIGHKATSYEQYF

v_gene: TRBV5-1
j_gene: TRBJ1-1
d_gene: NA
abundance: NA
CDR3nt: TGCGCCAGCAGCTTGGAGGACGGGTCTACTGAAGCTTTCTTT
CDR3aa: CASSLEDGSTEAFF

v_gene: TRBV4-2
j_gene: TRBJ2-3
d_gene: TRBD2
abundance: few
CDR3nt: TGTGCCAGCAGCCGGACTAGCGGGAGGGCGGGAGATACGCAGTATTTT
CDR3aa: CASSRTSGRAGDTQYF

v_gene: TRBV4-1
j_gene: TRBJ2-7
d_gene: TRBD2
abundance: NA
CDR3nt: TGCGCCAGCAGCCAAGTCCTTGCGGGAGGGTACGAGCAGTACTTC
CDR3aa: CASSQVLAGGYEQYF

v_gene: TRBV18
j_gene: TRBJ1-5
d_gene: NA
abundance: NA
CDR3nt: TGTGCCAGCTCCCCCAAGGGACTAAATAGCAATCAGCCCCAGCATTTT
CDR3aa: CASSPKGLNSNQPQHF

v_gene: TRBV29-1
j_gene: TRBJ2-2
d_gene: TRBD1
abundance: NA
CDR3nt: TGCAGCGCTGGACAGGGACGTCATACCGGGGAGCTGTTTTTT
CDR3aa: CSAGQGRHTGELFF

v_gene: TRBV28
j_gene: TRBJ1-1
d_gene: NA
abundance: NA
CDR3nt: TGTGCCAGCAGTTTATGGGGGGAGCGAACTGAAGCTTTCTTT
CDR3aa: CASSLWGERTEAFF

v_gene: TRBV7-7
j_gene: TRBJ1-4
d_gene: NA
abundance: NA
CDR3nt: TGTGCTAGCAGCTCGCTCCGGACAGATAATGAAAAACTGTTTTTT
CDR3aa: CASSSLRTDNEKLFF

v_gene: TRBV30
j_gene: TRBJ1-4
d_gene: TRBD1
abundance: NA
CDR3nt: TGTGCCTGGAGCGGACAGGGAGAAGCTAATGAAAAACTGTTTTTT
CDR3aa: CAWSGQGEANEKLFF

v_gene: TRBV5-6
j_gene: TRBJ2-2
d_gene: NA
abundance: NA
CDR3nt: TGTGCCAGCAGCGGACAGCTGAACACCGGGGAGCTGTTTTTT
CDR3aa: CASSGQLNTGELFF

v_gene: TRBV2
j_gene: TRBJ2-1
d_gene: TRBD2
abundance: NA
CDR3nt: TGTGCCAGCAGTGGAGGAGCGGGGTACGATGAGCAGTTCTTC
CDR3aa: CASSGGAGYDEQFF

v_gene: TRBV5-1
j_gene: TRBJ2-1
d_gene: NA
abundance: NA
CDR3nt: TGCGCCAGCAGCGGGGGGCTGGCGTCCTCCTACAATGAGCAGTTCTTC
CDR3aa: CASSGGLASSYNEQFF

v_gene: TRBV18
j_gene: TRBJ1-1
d_gene: NA
abundance: NA
CDR3nt: TGTGCCAGCTCACCTCGACGGAACATGAACACTGAAGCTTTCTTT
CDR3aa: CASSPRRNMNTEAFF